Listed below are T cell receptor beta chains from one sample, sequenced in a study. Each CDR3 protein is one row after TCRdb ran MiXCR on the reads. The sample records 6,500 to 9,000 distinct CDR3 sequences, roughly a third being singletons. The specimen was blood. These receptors were collected from a human donor. Both conserved end residues are part of each CDR3.

v_gene: TRBV7-8; j_gene: TRBJ1-2; CDR3aa: CASSLRNYGYTF
v_gene: TRBV4-2; j_gene: TRBJ2-7; CDR3aa: CASSPAPASEQYF
v_gene: TRBV4-2; j_gene: TRBJ1-5; CDR3aa: CASSPQDF
v_gene: TRBV27; j_gene: TRBJ2-1; CDR3aa: CASSPPGHVNYNEQFF
v_gene: TRBV30; j_gene: TRBJ1-1; CDR3aa: CAWSVSENTEAFF
v_gene: TRBV14; j_gene: TRBJ2-2; CDR3aa: CASSPQLAGTGELFF
v_gene: TRBV11-3; j_gene: TRBJ1-1; CDR3aa: CASSLGGQREAFF
v_gene: TRBV19; j_gene: TRBJ2-5; CDR3aa: CATRGNLGAQETQYF
v_gene: TRBV4-2; j_gene: TRBJ2-1; CDR3aa: CASSQEGTRGYEQFF
v_gene: TRBV5-1; j_gene: TRBJ2-1; CDR3aa: CASSLTAGTSSYNEQFF
v_gene: TRBV14; j_gene: TRBJ2-1; CDR3aa: CASSQYVGGDSEQFF
v_gene: TRBV4-2; j_gene: TRBJ2-2; CDR3aa: CASSQEISTGELFF
v_gene: TRBV14; j_gene: TRBJ2-2; CDR3aa: CASSRSVNTGELFF
v_gene: TRBV6-1; j_gene: TRBJ2-1; CDR3aa: CASRDDDRGLRYNEQFF
v_gene: TRBV29-1; j_gene: TRBJ1-5; CDR3aa: CSVAGLNNQPQHF
v_gene: TRBV29-1; j_gene: TRBJ2-3; CDR3aa: CSVEGQAGGTDTQYF
v_gene: TRBV29-1; j_gene: TRBJ2-7; CDR3aa: CSVAGTGSHEQYF
v_gene: TRBV4-2; j_gene: TRBJ2-1; CDR3aa: CASSHGGSGIYNEQFF
v_gene: TRBV30; j_gene: TRBJ2-7; CDR3aa: CAWSVSTGWFEQYF
v_gene: TRBV28; j_gene: TRBJ2-7; CDR3aa: CAMEGGYEQYF
v_gene: TRBV4-2; j_gene: TRBJ2-3; CDR3aa: CASSQGLLDTQYF
v_gene: TRBV29-1; j_gene: TRBJ1-1; CDR3aa: CSVRDRLEAFF
v_gene: TRBV29-1; j_gene: TRBJ1-1; CDR3aa: CSVGYRGDTEAFF
v_gene: TRBV29-1; j_gene: TRBJ2-1; CDR3aa: CSVGGTGATNEQFF
v_gene: TRBV5-1; j_gene: TRBJ2-5; CDR3aa: CASRRTGGKETQYF
v_gene: TRBV29-1; j_gene: TRBJ2-3; CDR3aa: CSVEQGFTQYF
v_gene: TRBV29-1; j_gene: TRBJ2-1; CDR3aa: CSVEGGNSYNEQFF
v_gene: TRBV14; j_gene: TRBJ1-5; CDR3aa: CASSTRGNSNQPQHF
v_gene: TRBV4-2; j_gene: TRBJ2-1; CDR3aa: CASSQSESPWGTNNEQFF
v_gene: TRBV19; j_gene: TRBJ1-5; CDR3aa: CASSSSSISGRHGGSRGYQPQHF
v_gene: TRBV7-8; j_gene: TRBJ1-2; CDR3aa: CASSLGTWTGSYGYTF
v_gene: TRBV20-1; j_gene: TRBJ1-1; CDR3aa: CSAFDSGTSGNREAFF
v_gene: TRBV4-2; j_gene: TRBJ2-7; CDR3aa: CASSQGGTSSYEQYF
v_gene: TRBV19; j_gene: TRBJ1-2; CDR3aa: CASSTDREHGYTF
v_gene: TRBV29-1; j_gene: TRBJ1-5; CDR3aa: CSVEEAGQPQHF
v_gene: TRBV6-1; j_gene: TRBJ2-3; CDR3aa: CASSGTRWGTDTQYF
v_gene: TRBV20-1; j_gene: TRBJ2-1; CDR3aa: CSASRTSEQFF
v_gene: TRBV29-1; j_gene: TRBJ2-7; CDR3aa: CSVEAGSTYEQYF
v_gene: TRBV4-2; j_gene: TRBJ2-2; CDR3aa: CASSSGGGPNTGELFF
v_gene: TRBV30; j_gene: TRBJ2-2; CDR3aa: CAQGQGELFF
v_gene: TRBV30; j_gene: TRBJ1-1; CDR3aa: CAWSPRGDRTSEAFF
v_gene: TRBV29-1; j_gene: TRBJ1-5; CDR3aa: CSVVSAGGELTQPQHF
v_gene: TRBV20-1; j_gene: TRBJ2-5; CDR3aa: CSALNRKETQYF
v_gene: TRBV6-2/TRBV6-3; j_gene: TRBJ2-1; CDR3aa: CASSYPGLACNEQFF
v_gene: TRBV30; j_gene: TRBJ1-2; CDR3aa: CAWSVYYGYTF
v_gene: TRBV29-1; j_gene: TRBJ1-5; CDR3aa: CSPQGSNQPQHF
v_gene: TRBV20-1; j_gene: TRBJ2-1; CDR3aa: CSANQAGQFF